Listed below are T cell receptor beta chains from one sample, sequenced in a study of T cell therapy after organ transplantation. Their recognized antigens are unknown. Repertoires were generated with immunoSEQ multiplex PCR, while TCRdb's copy carries only in-frame clones and drops some. The table has 20,000 or so clones, roughly 84% seen once. This specimen consisted of CD8+ T cells from blood, obtained after autologous CMV-specific T cell therapy. These receptors were collected from a human patient who had received a solid organ transplant and had CMV disease. The T cells may partly be graft donor cells. The CDR3 runs from the conserved cysteine through the conserved F or W. The order of the fields is clone size, J gene, D gene, V gene, CDR3 DNA, CDR3 protein. The D gene is left open where the match is weak. Size tells how often a clone was seen (once, few, many) or the class of an expanded clone, and some rows leave it out.

abundance: NA; j_gene: TRBJ1-4; d_gene: NA; v_gene: TRBV6-5; CDR3nt: TGTGCCAGCAGGCACGGGGTTGCAACTAATGAAAAACTGTTTTTT; CDR3aa: CASRHGVATNEKLFF
abundance: NA; j_gene: TRBJ2-3; d_gene: TRBD2; v_gene: TRBV5-6; CDR3nt: TGTGCCAGCAGCTTGGCGCTAGCGGGGAACACAGATACGCAGTATTTT; CDR3aa: CASSLALAGNTDTQYF
abundance: NA; j_gene: TRBJ2-1; d_gene: TRBD1; v_gene: TRBV7-6; CDR3nt: TGTGCCAGCAGCTCCCCCTCCATGTGGGACAGGGCCTACAATGAGCAGTTCTTC; CDR3aa: CASSSPSMWDRAYNEQFF
abundance: NA; j_gene: TRBJ1-2; d_gene: NA; v_gene: TRBV7-9; CDR3nt: TGTGCCAGCAGCTTAGTGCTGGGGGCCAACGGCTACACCTTC; CDR3aa: CASSLVLGANGYTF
abundance: NA; j_gene: TRBJ2-7; d_gene: TRBD1; v_gene: TRBV4-2; CDR3nt: TGTGCCAGCAGAGACGGGACAGTGTGGAGTGAGCAGTACTTC; CDR3aa: CASRDGTVWSEQYF
abundance: NA; j_gene: TRBJ2-2; d_gene: NA; v_gene: TRBV7-6; CDR3nt: TGTGCCAGCAGCTTATGGTCTAGCCTACCGAACACCGGGGAGCTGTTTTTT; CDR3aa: CASSLWSSLPNTGELFF
abundance: NA; j_gene: TRBJ1-1; d_gene: NA; v_gene: TRBV6-5; CDR3nt: TGTGCCAGCCAGGAGAACACTGAAGCTTTCTTT; CDR3aa: CASQENTEAFF
abundance: NA; j_gene: TRBJ2-3; d_gene: NA; v_gene: TRBV2; CDR3nt: TGTGCCAGCATGCTGGCAGATACGCAGTATTTT; CDR3aa: CASMLADTQYF
abundance: NA; j_gene: TRBJ2-7; d_gene: NA; v_gene: TRBV27; CDR3nt: TGTGCCAGCAGTCCCTCAGGTGGGAACGAGCAGTACTTC; CDR3aa: CASSPSGGNEQYF
abundance: NA; j_gene: TRBJ1-2; d_gene: NA; v_gene: TRBV29-1; CDR3nt: TGCAGCGTTGAAGGAGACAGCTATCGCTATGGCTACACCTTC; CDR3aa: CSVEGDSYRYGYTF
abundance: NA; j_gene: TRBJ1-2; d_gene: NA; v_gene: TRBV7-9; CDR3nt: TGTGCCAGCAGCTTAACCGAGGGGAGCTCAGGCACCTTC; CDR3aa: CASSLTEGSSGTF
abundance: NA; j_gene: TRBJ1-5; d_gene: NA; v_gene: TRBV6-4; CDR3nt: TGTGCCAGCAGTGGGCGGGGGTCAACAAATCAGCCCCAGCATTTT; CDR3aa: CASSGRGSTNQPQHF
abundance: once; j_gene: TRBJ1-2; d_gene: NA; v_gene: TRBV6-5; CDR3nt: TGTGCCAGCAGTTACAGTTATAGGGGCCACTCCGTCGGCTACACCTTC; CDR3aa: CASSYSYRGHSVGYTF
abundance: NA; j_gene: TRBJ2-7; d_gene: NA; v_gene: TRBV6-5; CDR3nt: TGTGCCAGCAGGAAGGGGTACGAGCAGTACTTC; CDR3aa: CASRKGYEQYF
abundance: NA; j_gene: TRBJ1-1; d_gene: NA; v_gene: TRBV27; CDR3nt: TGTGCCAGCAGTAGAAGGGACATTGAAGCTTTCTTT; CDR3aa: CASSRRDIEAFF
abundance: NA; j_gene: TRBJ2-7; d_gene: NA; v_gene: TRBV6-5; CDR3nt: TGTGCCAGCAGTCCCCAAATGCCCGAGCAGTACTTC; CDR3aa: CASSPQMPEQYF
abundance: NA; j_gene: TRBJ1-4; d_gene: NA; v_gene: TRBV5-6; CDR3nt: TGTGCCAGCACCCCAGGGGTAGGGGGTGAAAAACTGTTTTTT; CDR3aa: CASTPGVGGEKLFF
abundance: NA; j_gene: TRBJ2-7; d_gene: NA; v_gene: TRBV18; CDR3nt: TGTGCCAGCTCAACGAGGGACTTTGATCCCTACGAGCAGTACTTC; CDR3aa: CASSTRDFDPYEQYF
abundance: NA; j_gene: TRBJ2-7; d_gene: NA; v_gene: TRBV6-5; CDR3nt: TGTGCCAGCAGTTACACAGATTGGGGCGGGTACGAGCAGTACTTC; CDR3aa: CASSYTDWGGYEQYF
abundance: NA; j_gene: TRBJ2-2; d_gene: NA; v_gene: TRBV7-9; CDR3nt: TGTGCCAGCAGCTGGGGCACCGGGGAGCTGTTTTTT; CDR3aa: CASSWGTGELFF
abundance: NA; j_gene: TRBJ2-3; d_gene: TRBD2; v_gene: TRBV28; CDR3nt: TGTGCCAGCAGTTTCCGACTAGCGAGCACAGATACGCAGTATTTT; CDR3aa: CASSFRLASTDTQYF
abundance: NA; j_gene: TRBJ2-3; d_gene: NA; v_gene: TRBV13; CDR3nt: TGTGCCAGCAGCCTGGCAGAAGCCTCAGATACGCAGTATTTT; CDR3aa: CASSLAEASDTQYF
abundance: NA; j_gene: TRBJ2-5; d_gene: TRBD2; v_gene: TRBV6-5; CDR3nt: TGTGCCAGCAGTCCCTCTGGAGGGGAGGGAGGGACCCAGTACTTC; CDR3aa: CASSPSGGEGGTQYF
abundance: NA; j_gene: TRBJ2-7; d_gene: NA; v_gene: TRBV4-3; CDR3nt: TGCGCCAGCAGCCTTGGCGCGGAGTCCTACGAGCAGTACTTC; CDR3aa: CASSLGAESYEQYF
abundance: once; j_gene: TRBJ2-2; d_gene: NA; v_gene: TRBV23-1; CDR3nt: TGCGCCAGCAGTCACACCGGGGAGCTGTTTTTT; CDR3aa: CASSHTGELFF
abundance: NA; j_gene: TRBJ1-2; d_gene: NA; v_gene: TRBV6-4; CDR3nt: TGTGCCAGTCCTCCCGGCCATGGCTACACCTTC; CDR3aa: CASPPGHGYTF
abundance: NA; j_gene: TRBJ1-1; d_gene: NA; v_gene: TRBV19; CDR3nt: TGTGCCAGTAGAGCCGGCTACCGTGAAGCTTTCTTT; CDR3aa: CASRAGYREAFF
abundance: NA; j_gene: TRBJ2-5; d_gene: TRBD2; v_gene: TRBV27; CDR3nt: TGTGCCAGCAGTTGGGCGGGGGGATCTTCCCAGTACTTC; CDR3aa: CASSWAGGSSQYF
abundance: NA; j_gene: TRBJ2-6; d_gene: NA; v_gene: TRBV6-5; CDR3nt: TGTGCCAGCAGTTTTTTCTCTGGGGCCAACGTCCTGACTTTC; CDR3aa: CASSFFSGANVLTF
abundance: NA; j_gene: TRBJ2-7; d_gene: NA; v_gene: TRBV4-3; CDR3nt: TGCGCCAGCAGCCAAGATCCGGAAAGGGGCTACGAGCAGTACTTC; CDR3aa: CASSQDPERGYEQYF
abundance: NA; j_gene: TRBJ1-3; d_gene: NA; v_gene: TRBV4-3; CDR3nt: TGCGCCAGCAGCCAAGATACGGGGCTTGGAAACACCATATATTTT; CDR3aa: CASSQDTGLGNTIYF
abundance: NA; j_gene: TRBJ2-7; d_gene: TRBD2; v_gene: TRBV6-5; CDR3nt: TGTGCCAGCAGTTACGGACTAGCTCGTTTTGACGAGCAGTACTTC; CDR3aa: CASSYGLARFDEQYF
abundance: NA; j_gene: TRBJ2-3; d_gene: TRBD1; v_gene: TRBV5-4; CDR3nt: TGTGCCAGCAGCATCGACAGGGGGCGCCTGGGAGATACGCAGTATTTT; CDR3aa: CASSIDRGRLGDTQYF
abundance: NA; j_gene: TRBJ1-5; d_gene: NA; v_gene: TRBV7-2; CDR3nt: TGTGCCAGCAGCTTATGGGTTGGGTTACTTCAGCCCCAGCATTTT; CDR3aa: CASSLWVGLLQPQHF
abundance: NA; j_gene: TRBJ2-1; d_gene: TRBD1; v_gene: TRBV4-3; CDR3nt: TGCGCCAGCAGCCTTCAGACAGGGGCGAGTGGTGAGCAGTTCTTC; CDR3aa: CASSLQTGASGEQFF
abundance: NA; j_gene: TRBJ2-1; d_gene: TRBD2; v_gene: TRBV27; CDR3nt: TGTGCCAGCAGTTTGGGGGGAGGGTTCGGAGAGCAGTTCTTC; CDR3aa: CASSLGGGFGEQFF
abundance: NA; j_gene: TRBJ2-7; d_gene: NA; v_gene: TRBV2; CDR3nt: TGTGCCAGGACCCGTCCGGGACGGAGCCTTTACGAGCAGTACTTC; CDR3aa: CARTRPGRSLYEQYF
abundance: few; j_gene: TRBJ2-2; d_gene: NA; v_gene: TRBV5-4; CDR3nt: TGTGCCAGCAGCTTGTCACTAGTCCAGAACACCGGGGAGCTGTTTTTT; CDR3aa: CASSLSLVQNTGELFF